The next 26 T cell receptor beta chains were all read from a single sample in a study of blood T cells in healthy people across ages. Using a J-beta primer mix together with a sample-barcoded 5' primer, a second PCR was run for about 6 to 11 cycles. TCRdb used MiXCR to reprocess the 5' RACE reads, holding one entry per CDR3 protein. Altogether over 1,200,000 distinct CDR3 sequences are present, almost 60% being singletons, with the ten largest covering roughly 6.3%. The sample comprised blood. The origin of the receptors is a man younger than 35 in good health.

This clonotype was counted only a few times. This chain joins TRBV4-1 and TRBJ2-3; 7 positions agree with TRBD2. The CDR3 spans 18 residues. V lost 1 base and J lost 2; bases outside the gene matches: 12. The germline V gene has CDR1 MGHRA and CDR2 YSYEKL. Here the CDR3 reads CASSQGLGGGITTDTQYF. DNA of the CDR3: TGCGCCAGCAGCCAAGGTCTGGGCGGGGGAATAACCACAGATACGCAGTATTTT.

This chain connects TRBV2 to TRBJ2-3; perhaps TRBD2 as D (6 bases). Germline V lookup: CDR1 SNHLY, CDR2 FYNNEI. Trimming cost V 8 bases and J 4 bases, with 16 bases left between them. The CDR3 runs 14 residues. The CDR3 coding sequence is TGTGCCAGCGGGAGCCGCACTAGCCCAGATACGCAGTATTTT. It translates to CASGSRTSPDTQYF.

The chain recombines TRBV20-1 with TRBJ2-7, with unresolved D. V lost 6 bases, J lost 3 bases, and 12 bases lay in between. Per germline, CDR1 DFQATT and CDR2 SNEGSKA (reference sequence). CDR3 length: 12 amino acids. CDR3 amino acids: CSAVRTDYEQYF. The CDR3 DNA is TGCAGTGCGGTGAGAACAGACTACGAGCAGTACTTC.

J is TRBJ2-1 and V is TRBV3-1; no clear D gene. CDR3 length: 16 residues. Trimming left V 0 bases short and J 5 bases short, with 14 bases between. In germline, CDR1 is LGHDT, CDR2 YNNKEL (reference sequence). The CDR3 bases are TGTGCCAGCAGCCAAGAAACTAACCACTTCGACAATGAGCAGTTCTTC. This codes for CASSQETNHFDNEQFF.

The V gene is TRBV14, the J gene TRBJ2-5, with no clear D. The CDR3 spans 11 residues. Germline CDR1 is SGHDN and CDR2 is FVKESK. V lost 3 bases and J lost 11, with 10 bases in between. DNA of the CDR3: TGTGCCAGCAGCCATCTAGAGGTGCAGTACTTC. It specifies CASSHLEVQYF.

The chain carries TRBV20-1 and TRBJ2-5; weak D call: TRBD2 (6 bases). Germline CDR1 DFQATT, CDR2 SNEGSKA (reference sequence). Trimming took off 5 bases at V and 5 bases at J, with 27 bases between the two ends. This CDR3 is built from 17 residues. In nucleotides, the CDR3 is TGCAGTGCTCTACGCCCCGAGACTAGTCTTACAACGGAGACCCAGTACTTC. Protein: CSALRPETSLTTETQYF.

The genes are TRBV18 and TRBJ2-7; D uncertain. The DNA end is more similar to TRBJ2-5, so the J call may be wrong. The CDR3 loop spans 13 amino acids. Germline CDR1 is KGHSH and CDR2 is LQKENI. In DNA form, the CDR3 reads TGTGCCAGCTCACCGCAATCGGGTGCGACCCAGTACTTC. As protein: CASSPQSGATQYF.

This clonotype turned up a few times. V is TRBV20-1 and J is TRBJ2-1, with TRBD1 identical over 10 bases. The CDR3 is 14 residues long. CDR1 is DFQATT and CDR2 is SNEGSKA in the germline V gene (reference sequence). V lost 6 bases, J lost 4 bases, and 6 bases stayed unmatched. The CDR3 loop reads CSADRDRGYNEQFF. The DNA for the CDR3 is TGCAGTGCCGACCGGGACAGGGGTTACAATGAGCAGTTCTTC.

The chain joins TRBV10-3 to TRBJ2-3, with TRBD1 matching over 9 bases. There are 15 residues in the CDR3. The V segment lost 4 bases and the J segment 5 bases; nucleotides outside the gene matches: 7. CDR1 is ENHRY and CDR2 is SYGVKD in the germline V gene. The CDR3 nucleotides are TGTGCCATCAGTGCCAACCGGGACAGGGAAGATACGCAGTATTTT. This codes for CAISANRDREDTQYF.

This clonotype has just a few counts. The chain uses TRBV29-1 and TRBJ1-1; D is unclear. There are 12 residues in the CDR3. Germline values: CDR1 SQVTM, CDR2 ANQGSEA. The V gene lost 3 bases and the J gene lost 2 bases, with 7 bases spanning the gap. The CDR3 sequence is CSVEATNTEAFF. In DNA, the CDR3 is TGCAGCGTTGAGGCCACCAACACTGAAGCTTTCTTT.

The rearrangement links TRBV7-8 to TRBJ2-5, with D hard to call. Per germline, CDR1 SGHVS and CDR2 FQNEAQ. The CDR3 covers 21 residues. With 0 bases removed from V and 2 bases from J, the gap between germline ends came to 28 bases. The CDR3 sequence is CASSLARIVNGWPNPQETQYF. The CDR3 DNA reads TGTGCCAGCAGCTTAGCGAGGATCGTCAACGGCTGGCCGAACCCACAAGAGACCCAGTACTTC. The variable domain in full, completed from reference TRBV7-8 and TRBJ2-5, reads GAGVSQSPRYKVAKRGQDVALRCDPISGHVSLFWYQQALGQGPEFLTYFQNEAQLDKSGLPSDRFFAERPEGSVSTLKIQRTQQEDSAVYLCASSLARIVNGWPNPQETQYFGPGTRLLVL.

The rearrangement uses TRBV5-4 and TRBJ1-2; D may be TRBD1 (6 bases). CDR1 and CDR2 from the germline V gene are SGHNT and YYREEE (reference sequence). The CDR3 runs 14 residues. The V and J ends lost 4 bases and 5 bases respectively, with 15 bases between them. Written as DNA, the CDR3 is TGTGCCAGCAGCCCTCGGGGGGCCGTGTATGGCTACACCTTC. It specifies CASSPRGAVYGYTF.

The chain combines TRBV20-1 with TRBJ2-7; the match to TRBD1 covers 9 bases. CDR3 length: 15 residues. Germline assignment: CDR1 DFQATT and CDR2 SNEGSKA (reference sequence). The trim removed 5 bases at V and 5 bases at J, leaving 13 bases unmatched. The CDR3 nucleotides read TGCAGTGCTCTCCCAGAGACAGGGGGAAAGGACGAGCAGTACTTC. Translating it yields CSALPETGGKDEQYF.

About this clonotype: Since a much larger clone is just one base distant, this may be a read error. CDR3 nucleotides: TGTGCCAGCAGTCTTGGACGGCACAATGAGCAGTACTTC. Its protein is CASSLGRHNEQYF. This chain joins TRBV3-1 and TRBJ2-7; D not certain. V was cut by 6 bases and J by 7 bases, with 16 bases left in between. Germline CDR1 LGHDT, CDR2 YNNKEL (reference sequence). CDR3 length: 13 residues.

The V gene is TRBV29-1, the J gene TRBJ2-1, with unresolved D. The V and J ends lost 6 bases and 2 bases respectively, with 14 bases between them. CDR3 length equals 14 residues. CDR1 SQVTM and CDR2 ANQGSEA come from the germline V gene. DNA for the CDR3: TGCAGCGTCTTGGGCCGGGTGGCCTACAATGAGCAGTTCTTC. It specifies CSVLGRVAYNEQFF.

For this clonotype: At one of its ends the junction is not consistent with the germline gene, which may arise from a read error. V and J are TRBV10-3 and TRBJ2-5; a weak D match, TRBD1 (5 bases). This CDR3 comprises 14 residues. CDR1 is ENHRY, CDR2 SYGVKD, per germline. CDR3 DNA: TGTGCCATCAGGGAGTCCAGGGCTCAAGAGACCCAGTACTTC. This gives the protein CAIRESRAQETQYF.

The J gene is TRBJ1-2, the V gene TRBV27, with D hard to call. Trimming stripped 3 bases from V and 0 bases from J, with 11 bases between. The CDR3 has 15 residues. Germline V lookup: CDR1 MNHEY, CDR2 SMNVEV (reference sequence). The CDR3 DNA reads as TGTGCCAGCAGTTTTCGAGGGAAGGCTAACTATGGCTACACCTTC. Residues: CASSFRGKANYGYTF.

The chain is built from TRBV11-3 and TRBJ2-5; possible D gene TRBD2, 5 bases. CDR3 length: 15 residues. V lost 5 bases and J 5 bases, leaving 18 bases between the germline ends. From germline, CDR1 is SGHNT and CDR2 YENEEA. The CDR3: CASSTRSEGLETQYF. The CDR3 nucleotides are TGTGCCAGCAGCACCCGGAGTGAGGGCTTGGAGACCCAGTACTTC. Full variable domain (outside the CDR3, taken from reference TRBV11-3 and TRBJ2-5): EAGVVQSPRYKIIEKKQPVAFWCNPISGHNTLYWYLQNLGQGPELLIRYENEEAVDDSQLPKDRFSAERLKGVDSTLKIQPAELGDSAVYLCASSTRSEGLETQYFGPGTRLLVL.

This clonotype was seen more than once but under ten times. CDR3 sequence (DNA): TGTGCCAGCAGCTTAAGGGCGGTGGTTCCTAGAGTGACCCAGTACTTC. It specifies CASSLRAVVPRVTQYF. This chain joins TRBV7-2 and TRBJ2-5, with D unclear. Germline CDR1 and CDR2: SGHTA and FQGNSA. CDR3 length: 16 amino acids. V dropped 2 bases and J dropped 7 bases, with 20 bases sitting between them. The full variable domain, completed using reference TRBV7-2 and TRBJ2-5, is GAGVSQSPSNKVTEKGKDVELRCDPISGHTALYWYRQSLGQGLEFLIYFQGNSAPDKSGLPSDRFSAERTGGSVSTLTIQRTQQEDSAVYLCASSLRAVVPRVTQYFGPGTRLLVL.

This sequence joins TRBV29-1 and TRBJ1-4; D gene uncertain. Germline CDR1 is SQVTM and CDR2 is ANQGSEA. The CDR3 is 13 residues long. With 4 bases removed from V and 5 bases from J, the gap between germline ends came to 11 bases. The DNA of the CDR3 is TGCAGCGTTGCTAGGACTTTAAATGAAAAACTGTTTTTT. It encodes CSVARTLNEKLFF.

The chain combines TRBV11-2 with TRBJ2-3; D may be TRBD2 (5 bases). There are 15 residues in the CDR3. Trimming pared 4 bases from V and 2 bases from J, leaving 13 bases between. Germline CDR1 SGHAT, CDR2 FQNNGV. The CDR3 loop reads CASSSSERNTDTQYF. The CDR3 nucleotides are TGTGCCAGCAGCTCCTCCGAGCGGAACACAGATACGCAGTATTTT.

CDR3 coding DNA: TGTGCCAGCAGTTACACAGGTAGGGAGCAGTTCTTC. Amino acids: CASSYTGREQFF. The rearrangement uses TRBV6-5 and TRBJ2-1; the D gene is possibly TRBD1 (5 bases). There are 12 residues in the CDR3. Trimming removed 2 bases from V and 10 bases from J, with 9 bases in between. Per the germline V gene, CDR1 is MNHEY and CDR2 is SVGAGI.

This clonotype is a singleton in its sample. The chain employs TRBV6-1 and TRBJ1-2; 7 bases align to TRBD1. V shed 3 bases and J 6 bases; nucleotides not matched to a gene: 4. Germline V lookup: CDR1 MNHNS, CDR2 SASEGT. This CDR3 region has 13 residues. Here the CDR3 DNA reads TGTGCCAGCAGTGAGCACAGGGGAAATGGCTACACCTTC. Translation: CASSEHRGNGYTF.

This clonotype occurred once. Since the CDR3 does not end with the conserved phenylalanine or tryptophan, this likely comes from a read error. The rearrangement links TRBV3-1 to TRBJ1-2; tentative D call: TRBD1 (6 bases). V was trimmed by 3 bases and J by 4 bases, leaving 12 bases between them. The CDR3 has 14 amino acids. Germline V lookup: CDR1 LGHDT, CDR2 YNNKEL (reference sequence). The CDR3 reads CASSQQGNSYGYTS. In DNA form, the CDR3 reads TGTGCCAGCAGCCAGCAGGGGAACAGCTATGGCTACACCTCC.

CDR3 nucleotides: TGCAGCGTTGAAATCCCGGGACAGGGGGCCCCTAATGAAAAACTGTTTTTT. It is translated as CSVEIPGQGAPNEKLFF. This chain joins TRBV29-1 and TRBJ1-4; TRBD1 aligns across 12 bases. V lost 2 bases to trimming and J lost 3 bases; unmatched junction nucleotides: 7. CDR3 length: 17 residues. CDR1 and CDR2 from the germline V gene are SQVTM and ANQGSEA.

The chain has TRBV11-2 and TRBJ2-3, with 13 bases fitting TRBD2. Trimming took 3 bases from V and 10 from J; bases not matched to a gene: 4. This CDR3 contains 14 residues. The germline V gene has CDR1 SGHAT and CDR2 FQNNGV. The CDR3: CASSLGLAGSSQYF. The DNA for the CDR3 is TGTGCCAGCAGCTTGGGACTAGCGGGGTCCTCGCAGTATTTT.